This T cell receptor (beta chain) was identified during a study of T cell responses to AZD1222 COVID-19 vaccine. Study-wide results and caveats: It should be noted that donors were predominantly white British and more often female, and clonal diversity was possibly underestimated.

A note on this clone: Its specificity is unknown.

Trimming cost V 1 base and J 3 bases; bases outside gene matches: 5. This CDR3 region has 16 residues. The germline V gene encodes CDR1 LNHDA and CDR2 SQIVND (reference sequence). Profiled with immunoSEQ multiplex PCR; TCRdb holds only in-frame clones, not every one. The data hold some 150,000 clones, with about 88% observed a single time. The TCR was taken from an adult who received the AZD1222 COVID-19 vaccine. The source was peripheral blood, collected 28 days after the second AZD1222 dose. The chain couples TRBV19 to TRBJ1-5, with 8 positions matching TRBD1. CDR3 nucleotides: TGTGCCAGTAGTATAGGGACAGGGCCCAACAATCAGCCCCAGCATTTT. This sequence encodes CASSIGTGPNNQPQHF.